What follows are 14 T cell receptor beta chains derived from one specimen sequenced in a study of beta chain features in type 1 diabetes. The isolated RNA, all of it, was reverse transcribed, so expressed TCRB transcripts were what got sequenced. Profiling relied on immunoSEQ multiplex PCR, and the TCRdb table lists in-frame clones only, not all of them. The sample contains hundreds of thousands of clones, about 17% of which appear only once. The source material was naive CD4+ T cells from blood. All receptors derive from a woman aged 18-30 years in good health.

The V gene is TRBV5-4, the J gene TRBJ2-5; D is unclear. V lost 0 bases and J 4 bases, leaving 10 bases between the germline ends. CDR1 is SGHNT and CDR2 is YYREEE in the germline V gene (reference sequence). There are 14 residues in the CDR3. CDR3 in amino acids: CASSLGRVIETQYF. As DNA, the CDR3 is TGTGCCAGCAGCTTGGGAAGGGTAATAGAGACCCAGTACTTC.

The chain uses TRBV9 and TRBJ2-7; D unresolved. Trimming left V 0 bases short and J 7 bases short, with 14 bases between. The CDR3 extends over 14 amino acids. Germline CDR1 is SGDLS and CDR2 is YYNGEE. The CDR3 region has the DNA TGTGCCAGCAGCGTAGACCGTTTCTACGAGGAGCAGTACTTC. Its protein is CASSVDRFYEEQYF. The full variable domain, in which reference TRBV9 and TRBJ2-7 provide the parts outside the CDR3, is DSGVTQTPKHLITATGQRVTLRCSPRSGDLSVYWYQQSLDQGLQFLIQYYNGEERAKGNILERFSAQQFPDLHSELNLSSLELGDSALYFCASSVDRFYEEQYFGPGTRLTVT.

The chain carries TRBV28 and TRBJ2-1; 8 bases line up with TRBD1. Germline V gene sequence: CDR1 MDHEN, CDR2 SYDVKM. With 5 bases clipped from V and 6 bases from J, the junction kept 9 bases outside the gene matches. The CDR3 runs to 15 residues. CDR3 nucleotides: TGTGCCAGCAGTAAAACGGGACAGGCCCTCAATGAGCAGTTCTTC. It yields the protein CASSKTGQALNEQFF.

The chain links TRBV10-1 to TRBJ2-3; the D gene is possibly TRBD1 (5 bases). The CDR3 length is 16 residues. In germline, CDR1 is WNHNN, CDR2 SYGVQD (reference sequence). Deletions cut 1 base from V and 0 bases from J, with 11 bases between. The CDR3 spells CASSEYVGPSTDTQYF. CDR3 in DNA: TGCGCCAGCAGTGAGTACGTGGGGCCAAGCACAGATACGCAGTATTTT.

V and J are TRBV18 and TRBJ2-3; D call uncertain. The CDR3 is 15 amino acids. Germline assignment: CDR1 KGHSH and CDR2 LQKENI. V was trimmed by 1 base and J by 1 base, leaving 9 bases between them. This chain's CDR3 is CASSPRLPRTDTQYF. CDR3 DNA sequence: TGTGCCAGCTCACCACGGCTACCCCGCACAGATACGCAGTATTTT.

The V gene is TRBV11-2, the J gene TRBJ2-7, with 11 bases identical to TRBD2. The CDR3 contains 15 residues. V lost 3 bases and J lost 5; bases outside the gene matches: 6. Germline lookup yields CDR1 SGHAT and CDR2 FQNNGV. The CDR3 is CASSFLAGGFDEQYF. The CDR3, as DNA: TGTGCCAGCAGCTTTCTAGCGGGAGGTTTCGACGAGCAGTACTTC.

This clone has more than one count but fewer than ten. V gene TRBV5-4 combines with J gene TRBJ1-2; D not certain. CDR1 and CDR2 (germline): SGHNT, YYREEE (reference sequence). The V and J ends lost 4 bases and 4 bases respectively, with 8 bases between them. CDR3 length: 12 residues. In DNA form, the CDR3 reads TGTGCCAGCAGCGGAGAGAGCTATGGCTACACCTTC. It is translated as CASSGESYGYTF.

This sequence joins TRBV27 and TRBJ2-3, with 11 bases aligning to TRBD2. V lost 5 bases to trimming and J lost 5 bases; unmatched junction nucleotides: 9. The CDR3 totals 16 residues. Germline V gene data show CDR1 as MNHEY and CDR2 as SMNVEV (reference sequence). CDR3 DNA: TGTGCCAGCAGTCCCTTAGCGGGAGGGCCTGGAGATACGCAGTATTTT. Amino acids: CASSPLAGGPGDTQYF.

The genes are TRBV28 and TRBJ2-5; 9 bases fit TRBD2. The CDR3 loop spans 15 amino acids. The germline V gene encodes CDR1 MDHEN and CDR2 SYDVKM. The V and J ends lost 8 bases and 2 bases, in that order; junction bases with no gene match: 9. In DNA form, the CDR3 reads TGTGCCAGCCGAGTGGGCGGGAGGGTTCAAGAGACCCAGTACTTC. It codes for CASRVGGRVQETQYF.

V gene TRBV7-2 combines with J gene TRBJ1-3, with D possibly matching TRBD1 (6 bases). With 4 bases removed from V and 0 bases from J, the gap between germline ends came to 10 bases. In germline, CDR1 is SGHTA, CDR2 FQGNSA. CDR3 length: 15 amino acids. The CDR3 coding sequence is TGTGCCAGCAGCTCGGACAGATTCTCTGGAAACACCATATATTTT. Translation gives CASSSDRFSGNTIYF.

This clone has just a few counts. V usage is TRBV2 and J usage is TRBJ2-2; TRBD1 matches 9 bases. The CDR3 sequence is 14 residues long. Germline V gene lookup returns CDR1 SNHLY and CDR2 FYNNEI. Unmatched junction bases numbered 5, after V lost 7 bases and J lost 5 bases. The CDR3 loop reads CASKGQGFTGELFF. In DNA, the CDR3 is TGTGCCAGCAAAGGACAGGGGTTTACCGGGGAGCTGTTTTTT.

The rearrangement joins TRBV11-2 to TRBJ2-1, with D possibly called TRBD1 or TRBD2 (5 bases each). V lost 1 base and J lost 9, with 10 bases in between. CDR1 and CDR2 from the germline V gene are SGHAT and FQNNGV. The CDR3 has 13 amino acids. The CDR3 sequence: CASSLVGTVEQFF. The CDR3 bases are TGTGCCAGCAGCTTAGTGGGGACGGTTGAGCAGTTCTTC.

This chain connects TRBV18 to TRBJ1-2; 8 bases fit TRBD1. This CDR3 has 14 residues. Germline CDR1 and CDR2: KGHSH and LQKENI. Trimming cost V 3 bases and J 4 bases; bases outside gene matches: 4. Here the CDR3 DNA reads TGTGCCAGCTCACCGAACGGACAGGGCTATGGCTACACCTTC. Its protein product is CASSPNGQGYGYTF.

The chain combines TRBV5-4 with TRBJ2-1; TRBD2 matches 11 bases. Germline CDR1 SGHNT, CDR2 YYREEE (reference sequence). The length of the CDR3 is 16 residues. With 3 bases clipped from V and 7 bases from J, the junction kept 9 bases outside the gene matches. This CDR3 reads CASSYKTSGSWNEQFF. The CDR3, as DNA: TGTGCCAGCAGCTACAAAACTAGCGGGAGTTGGAATGAGCAGTTCTTC.